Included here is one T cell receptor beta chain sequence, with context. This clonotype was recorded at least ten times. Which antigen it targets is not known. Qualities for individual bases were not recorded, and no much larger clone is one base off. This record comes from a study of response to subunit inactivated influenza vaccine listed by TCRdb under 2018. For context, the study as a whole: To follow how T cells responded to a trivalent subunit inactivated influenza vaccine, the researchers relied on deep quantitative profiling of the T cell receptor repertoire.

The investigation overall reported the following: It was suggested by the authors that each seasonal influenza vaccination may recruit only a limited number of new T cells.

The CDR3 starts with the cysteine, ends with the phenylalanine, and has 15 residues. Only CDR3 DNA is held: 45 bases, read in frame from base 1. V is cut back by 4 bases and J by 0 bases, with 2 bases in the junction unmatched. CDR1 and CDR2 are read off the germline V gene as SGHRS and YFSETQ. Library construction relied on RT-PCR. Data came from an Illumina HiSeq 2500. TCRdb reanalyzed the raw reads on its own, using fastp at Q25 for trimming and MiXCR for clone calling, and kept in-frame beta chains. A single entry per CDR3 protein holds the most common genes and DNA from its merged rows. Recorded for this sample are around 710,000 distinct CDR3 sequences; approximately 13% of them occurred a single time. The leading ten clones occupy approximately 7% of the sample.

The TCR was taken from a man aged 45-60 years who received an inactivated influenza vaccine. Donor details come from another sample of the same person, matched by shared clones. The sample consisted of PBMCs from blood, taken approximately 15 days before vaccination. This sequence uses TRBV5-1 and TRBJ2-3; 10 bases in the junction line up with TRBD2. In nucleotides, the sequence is TGCGCCAGCAGCGCACTAGCGGGGAGCACAGATACGCAGTATTTT. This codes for CASSALAGSTDTQYF.